These T cell receptor beta chains were read from a single sample in a study of cytomegalovirus exposure and HLA in healthy donors. TCRdb keeps only in-frame clones here, not all; method: immunoSEQ multiplex PCR. The repertoire table contains about 40,000 clones. The sequenced sample was PBMCs. Receptors were obtained from a woman in her twenties or thirties in good health and CMV-seronegative. Both conserved end residues are part of each CDR3. The order of the fields is D gene, CDR3 length, V gene, clone size, J gene, CDR3 protein, CDR3 DNA. D genes are given only for firm matches. Some rows mark clone size as missing; the rest say once, few, many or name a class of expanded clone.

d_gene: -
len: 15
v_gene: TRBV7-9
abundance: -
j_gene: TRBJ2-7
CDR3aa: CASSLRGGPSYEQYF
CDR3nt: TGTGCCAGCAGCTTAAGGGGGGGCCCCTCCTACGAGCAGTACTTC

d_gene: TRBD2
len: 15
v_gene: TRBV5-1
abundance: -
j_gene: TRBJ2-7
CDR3aa: CASSGGLAGVGEQYF
CDR3nt: TGCGCCAGCAGCGGAGGACTAGCGGGAGTGGGTGAGCAGTACTTC

d_gene: -
len: 10
v_gene: TRBV6-6
abundance: -
j_gene: TRBJ1-2
CDR3aa: CASSLRDYTF
CDR3nt: TGTGCCAGCAGTCTGAGGGACTACACCTTC

d_gene: TRBD1
len: 15
v_gene: TRBV5-4
abundance: -
j_gene: TRBJ2-7
CDR3aa: CASSEVGQATYEQYF
CDR3nt: TGTGCCAGCAGCGAAGTGGGACAGGCCACCTACGAGCAGTACTTC

d_gene: TRBD2
len: 15
v_gene: TRBV19
abundance: medium-sized
j_gene: TRBJ2-1
CDR3aa: CASSITSGSLDEQFF
CDR3nt: TGTGCCAGTAGTATAACTAGCGGGAGTCTGGATGAGCAGTTCTTC

d_gene: TRBD1
len: 14
v_gene: TRBV5-6
abundance: -
j_gene: TRBJ2-7
CDR3aa: CASRPGSGGYEQYF
CDR3nt: TGTGCCAGCAGACCTGGCTCAGGGGGCTACGAGCAGTACTTC

d_gene: -
len: 16
v_gene: TRBV4-1
abundance: -
j_gene: TRBJ1-2
CDR3aa: CASSQELGSGDYGYTF
CDR3nt: TGCGCCAGCAGCCAAGAATTGGGGTCCGGGGACTATGGCTACACCTTC

d_gene: -
len: 15
v_gene: TRBV6-5
abundance: -
j_gene: TRBJ2-1
CDR3aa: CASRGSGTGDNEQFF
CDR3nt: TGTGCCAGCAGGGGTTCGGGTACCGGCGACAATGAGCAGTTCTTC

d_gene: -
len: 14
v_gene: TRBV6-4
abundance: -
j_gene: TRBJ2-2
CDR3aa: CASRKEGFTGELFF
CDR3nt: TGTGCCAGCAGGAAGGAGGGGTTCACCGGGGAGCTGTTTTTT

d_gene: TRBD2
len: 14
v_gene: TRBV6-5
abundance: -
j_gene: TRBJ2-7
CDR3aa: CASSVSGNFYEQYF
CDR3nt: TGTGCCAGTTCTGTTAGCGGGAATTTCTACGAGCAGTACTTC

d_gene: -
len: 13
v_gene: TRBV6-5
abundance: -
j_gene: TRBJ1-1
CDR3aa: CASSYGQNTEAFF
CDR3nt: TGTGCCAGCAGTTACGGACAGAACACTGAAGCTTTCTTT

d_gene: TRBD1
len: 16
v_gene: TRBV19
abundance: -
j_gene: TRBJ1-1
CDR3aa: CASRKGQGGWNTEAFF
CDR3nt: TGTGCCAGTAGGAAGGGACAGGGGGGATGGAACACTGAAGCTTTCTTT

d_gene: -
len: 14
v_gene: TRBV30
abundance: -
j_gene: TRBJ2-7
CDR3aa: CAWSGFEAAYEQYF
CDR3nt: TGTGCCTGGAGTGGATTTGAGGCAGCCTACGAGCAGTACTTC

d_gene: -
len: 13
v_gene: TRBV29-1
abundance: -
j_gene: TRBJ2-7
CDR3aa: CSVVPAGSYEQYF
CDR3nt: TGCAGCGTTGTGCCGGCGGGCTCCTACGAGCAGTACTTC

d_gene: -
len: 17
v_gene: TRBV5-4
abundance: -
j_gene: TRBJ1-1
CDR3aa: CASSPSFGNREGTEAFF
CDR3nt: TGTGCCAGCAGCCCGTCCTTTGGAAACAGGGAAGGCACTGAAGCTTTCTTT

d_gene: TRBD2
len: 16
v_gene: TRBV30
abundance: -
j_gene: TRBJ2-1
CDR3aa: CAWSGSSGRVYNEQFF
CDR3nt: TGTGCCTGGAGTGGATCTAGCGGGAGGGTCTACAATGAGCAGTTCTTC

d_gene: -
len: 16
v_gene: TRBV9
abundance: -
j_gene: TRBJ2-2
CDR3aa: CASSLGTHAGAGELFF
CDR3nt: TGTGCCAGCAGCCTAGGAACGCATGCCGGGGCCGGGGAGCTGTTTTTT

d_gene: -
len: 15
v_gene: TRBV19
abundance: -
j_gene: TRBJ1-4
CDR3aa: CASSELGTSNEKLFF
CDR3nt: TGTGCCAGTAGTGAGCTCGGGACATCTAATGAAAAACTGTTTTTT

d_gene: -
len: 15
v_gene: TRBV19
abundance: -
j_gene: TRBJ1-4
CDR3aa: CASSIRVARNQKLFF
CDR3nt: TGTGCCAGTAGTATAAGGGTAGCGAGGAATCAAAAACTGTTTTTT

d_gene: TRBD2
len: 15
v_gene: TRBV15
abundance: -
j_gene: TRBJ2-3
CDR3aa: CATSRDAGGADTQYF
CDR3nt: TGTGCCACCAGCAGAGATGCGGGAGGGGCAGATACGCAGTATTTT

d_gene: TRBD1
len: 15
v_gene: TRBV5-1
abundance: -
j_gene: TRBJ2-3
CDR3aa: CASSADRVKTDTQYF
CDR3nt: TGCGCCAGCAGTGCGGACAGGGTAAAAACAGATACGCAGTATTTT

d_gene: -
len: 10
v_gene: TRBV9
abundance: -
j_gene: TRBJ1-5
CDR3aa: CASSKTRGHF
CDR3nt: TGTGCCAGCAGTAAGACCAGGGGGCATTTT

d_gene: -
len: 15
v_gene: TRBV9
abundance: -
j_gene: TRBJ1-5
CDR3aa: CASSVEPTGTQPQHF
CDR3nt: TGTGCCAGCAGCGTAGAACCAACAGGGACTCAGCCCCAGCATTTT

d_gene: TRBD1
len: 14
v_gene: TRBV5-6
abundance: -
j_gene: TRBJ2-7
CDR3aa: CASSYLDRAYEQYF
CDR3nt: TGTGCCAGCAGCTACCTAGACAGGGCCTACGAGCAGTACTTC

d_gene: -
len: 15
v_gene: TRBV25-1
abundance: -
j_gene: TRBJ1-2
CDR3aa: CASKEGPQQGSGYTF
CDR3nt: TGTGCCAGCAAAGAGGGACCGCAACAGGGCAGTGGCTACACCTTC

d_gene: -
len: 12
v_gene: TRBV5-1
abundance: -
j_gene: TRBJ2-2
CDR3aa: CASRANTGELFF
CDR3nt: TGCGCCAGCCGGGCGAACACCGGGGAGCTGTTTTTT

d_gene: -
len: 11
v_gene: TRBV25-1
abundance: -
j_gene: TRBJ1-5
CDR3aa: CASSEWGPQHF
CDR3nt: TGTGCCAGCAGTGAATGGGGCCCCCAGCATTTT

d_gene: -
len: 13
v_gene: TRBV4-1
abundance: -
j_gene: TRBJ2-7
CDR3aa: CASSQVTGVEQYF
CDR3nt: TGCGCCAGCAGCCAAGTGACGGGGGTCGAGCAGTACTTC

d_gene: TRBD1
len: 14
v_gene: TRBV19
abundance: -
j_gene: TRBJ1-2
CDR3aa: CASSATGTGYGYTF
CDR3nt: TGTGCCAGTAGTGCGACAGGGACCGGCTATGGCTACACCTTC

d_gene: -
len: 14
v_gene: TRBV5-1
abundance: -
j_gene: TRBJ2-1
CDR3aa: CASSLVRGGNEQFF
CDR3nt: TGCGCCAGCAGCTTGGTAAGAGGTGGCAATGAGCAGTTCTTC

d_gene: TRBD1
len: 15
v_gene: TRBV5-5
abundance: -
j_gene: TRBJ1-2
CDR3aa: CASSLRTGRGHGYTF
CDR3nt: TGTGCCAGCAGCCTCCGGACAGGGAGGGGGCATGGCTACACCTTC

d_gene: -
len: 14
v_gene: TRBV30
abundance: -
j_gene: TRBJ1-2
CDR3aa: CAWRETGFEYGYTF
CDR3nt: TGTGCCTGGAGGGAAACAGGGTTTGAGTATGGCTACACCTTC

d_gene: TRBD1
len: 15
v_gene: TRBV6-1
abundance: -
j_gene: TRBJ1-2
CDR3aa: CAYRIQGTGSYGYTF
CDR3nt: TGTGCCTACCGAATCCAAGGGACAGGAAGCTATGGCTACACCTTC

d_gene: TRBD2
len: 16
v_gene: TRBV29-1
abundance: -
j_gene: TRBJ2-7
CDR3aa: CSVEDPRSGSGYEQYF
CDR3nt: TGCAGCGTTGAAGATCCCAGGAGCGGGAGCGGCTACGAGCAGTACTTC

d_gene: -
len: 12
v_gene: TRBV27
abundance: -
j_gene: TRBJ1-4
CDR3aa: CASQGGLGKLFF
CDR3nt: TGTGCCAGCCAAGGCGGTTTAGGAAAACTGTTTTTT

d_gene: TRBD2
len: 16
v_gene: TRBV6-1
abundance: -
j_gene: TRBJ2-3
CDR3aa: CASSEISGGSTDTQYF
CDR3nt: TGTGCCAGCAGTGAAATTAGCGGGGGGAGCACAGATACGCAGTATTTT

d_gene: -
len: 12
v_gene: TRBV18
abundance: -
j_gene: TRBJ1-2
CDR3aa: CASSPDSYGYTF
CDR3nt: TGTGCCAGCTCACCGGACAGCTATGGCTACACCTTC